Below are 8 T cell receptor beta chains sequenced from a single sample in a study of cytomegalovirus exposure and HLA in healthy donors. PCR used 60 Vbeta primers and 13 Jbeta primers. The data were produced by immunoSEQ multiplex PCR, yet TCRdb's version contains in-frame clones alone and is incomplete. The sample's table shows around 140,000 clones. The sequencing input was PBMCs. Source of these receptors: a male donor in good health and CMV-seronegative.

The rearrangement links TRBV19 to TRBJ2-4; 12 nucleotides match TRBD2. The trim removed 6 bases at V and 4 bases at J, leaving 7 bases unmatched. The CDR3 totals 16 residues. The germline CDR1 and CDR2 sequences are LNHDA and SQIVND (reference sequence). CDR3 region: CASRDFGLAGKNIQYF. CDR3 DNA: TGTGCCAGTAGAGACTTCGGACTAGCGGGAAAAAACATTCAGTACTTC.

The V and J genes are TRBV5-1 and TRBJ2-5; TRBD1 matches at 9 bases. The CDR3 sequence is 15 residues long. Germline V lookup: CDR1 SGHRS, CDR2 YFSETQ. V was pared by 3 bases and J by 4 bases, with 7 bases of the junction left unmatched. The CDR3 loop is CASSSATGGAETQYF. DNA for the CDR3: TGCGCCAGCAGCTCCGCAACAGGGGGCGCAGAGACCCAGTACTTC. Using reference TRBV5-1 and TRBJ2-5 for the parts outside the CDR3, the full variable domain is KAGVTQTPRYLIKTRGQQVTLSCSPISGHRSVSWYQQTPGQGLQFLFEYFSETQRNKGNFPGRFSGRQFSNSRSEMNVSTLELGDSALYLCASSSATGGAETQYFGPGTRLLVL.

CDR3 residues: CASSPYVQGVGETQYF. CDR3 nucleotide sequence: TGTGCCAGCTCACCTTATGTACAGGGGGTTGGAGAGACCCAGTACTTC. The V call is TRBV18, the J call TRBJ2-5; TRBD1 matches 8 bases. CDR3 size: 16 residues. V dropped 3 bases and J dropped 4; count of bases not matched to a gene: 10. Germline V gene sequence: CDR1 KGHSH, CDR2 LQKENI. Complete variable domain (other parts from reference TRBV18 and TRBJ2-5): NAGVMQNPRHLVRRRGQEARLRCSPMKGHSHVYWYRQLPEEGLKFMVYLQKENIIDESGMPKERFSAEFPKEGPSILRIQQVVRGDSAAYFCASSPYVQGVGETQYFGPGTRLLVL.

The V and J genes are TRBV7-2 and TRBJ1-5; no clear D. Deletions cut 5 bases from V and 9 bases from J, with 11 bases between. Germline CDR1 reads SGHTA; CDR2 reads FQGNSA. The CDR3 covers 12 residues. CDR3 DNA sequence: TGTGCCAGCAGCGCCCGACTGGGGCCCCAGCATTTT. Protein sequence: CASSARLGPQHF.

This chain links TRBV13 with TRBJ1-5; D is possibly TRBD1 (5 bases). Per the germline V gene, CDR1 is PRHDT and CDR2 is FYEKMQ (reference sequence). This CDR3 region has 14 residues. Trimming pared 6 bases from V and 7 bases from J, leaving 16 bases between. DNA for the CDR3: TGTGCCAGCAGTCAAGGGGTGGGTGGGCAGCCCCAGCATTTT. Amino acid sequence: CASSQGVGGQPQHF.

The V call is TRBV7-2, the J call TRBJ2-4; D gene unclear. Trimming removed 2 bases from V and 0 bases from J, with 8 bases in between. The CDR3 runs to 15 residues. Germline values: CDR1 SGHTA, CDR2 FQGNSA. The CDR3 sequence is CASSLKILAKNIQYF. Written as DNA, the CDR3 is TGTGCCAGCAGCTTAAAAATCTTAGCCAAAAACATTCAGTACTTC.

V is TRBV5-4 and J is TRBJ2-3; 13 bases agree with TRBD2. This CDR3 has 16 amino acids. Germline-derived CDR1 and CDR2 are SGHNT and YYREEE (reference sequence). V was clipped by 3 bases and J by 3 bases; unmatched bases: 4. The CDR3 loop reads CASSSTSGGTTDTQYF. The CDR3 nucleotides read TGTGCCAGCAGCTCGACTAGCGGGGGGACGACAGATACGCAGTATTTT.

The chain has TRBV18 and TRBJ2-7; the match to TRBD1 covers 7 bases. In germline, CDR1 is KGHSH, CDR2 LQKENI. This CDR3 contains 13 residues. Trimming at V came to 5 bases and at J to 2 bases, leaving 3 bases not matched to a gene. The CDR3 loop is CASSSGQTYEQYF. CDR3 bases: TGTGCCAGCTCATCGGGACAGACCTACGAGCAGTACTTC.